This T cell receptor (beta chain) originates from a study of control samples from healthy donors and cancer patients. This clone occurred once. TCRdb's table, derived via immunoSEQ multiplex PCR, lists solely in-frame clones and lacks some. The table lists roughly 74,000 clones, over 90% of them singletons. CDR1 is SGHAT, CDR2 FQNNGV, per germline. This CDR3 is built from 18 residues. Trimming cost V 1 base and J 4 bases; bases outside gene matches: 13. The gene calls are TRBV11-2 and TRBJ2-1, with TRBD2 matching 7 bases. The sequencing sample was made of blood. This TCR was sampled from a woman aged 18-29 years in good health. As DNA, the CDR3 is TGTGCCAGCAGCTTAGGCCGATTTGCGGGGGTGGTTTACAATGAGCAGTTCTTC. It is translated as CASSLGRFAGVVYNEQFF.